One T cell receptor (beta chain) is described in this entry. Antigen: not known. These data come from a study of T cells after yellow fever vaccination. Via MiXCR, TCRdb re-called the 5' RACE reads, giving one row per CDR3 protein. The data contain approximately 350,000 distinct CDR3 sequences, under 14% of them singletons. General study findings and limits: Clones from primary vaccination mostly reappeared after the booster (96% CD4, approximately 86% CD8).

This TCR came from a man aged 18-30 years who received the YFV17D yellow fever vaccine. Sequences were derived from PBMCs, sampled on the day of the first yellow fever vaccination.

CDR3 region: CASRAGTASYEQYF. The CDR3 coding sequence is TGTGCCAGCAGGGCCGGGACAGCAAGCTACGAGCAGTACTTC. This rearrangement joins TRBV27 to TRBJ2-7; 7 bases fit TRBD1. The CDR3 totals 14 residues. The ends lost 6 bases at V and 3 bases at J; junction bases unmatched: 8. Germline V gives CDR1 MNHEY, CDR2 SMNVEV (reference sequence).